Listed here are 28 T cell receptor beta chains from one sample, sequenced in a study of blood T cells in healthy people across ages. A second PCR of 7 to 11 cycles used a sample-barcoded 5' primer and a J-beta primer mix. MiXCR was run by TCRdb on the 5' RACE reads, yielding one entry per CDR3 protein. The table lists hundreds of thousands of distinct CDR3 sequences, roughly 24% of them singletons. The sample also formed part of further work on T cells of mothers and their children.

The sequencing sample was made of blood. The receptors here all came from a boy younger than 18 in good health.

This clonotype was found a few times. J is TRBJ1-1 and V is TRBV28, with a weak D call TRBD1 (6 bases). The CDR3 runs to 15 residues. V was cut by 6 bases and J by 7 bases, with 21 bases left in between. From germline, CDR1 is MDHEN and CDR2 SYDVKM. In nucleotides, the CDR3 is TGTGCCAGCAGCCCCGGAGGGGCAGGGGCGAGTGAAGCTTTCTTT. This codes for CASSPGGAGASEAFF.

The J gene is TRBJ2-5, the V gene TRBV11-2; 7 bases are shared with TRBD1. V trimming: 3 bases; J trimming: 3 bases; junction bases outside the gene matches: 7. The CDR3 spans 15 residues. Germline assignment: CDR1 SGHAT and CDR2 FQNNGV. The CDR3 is CASSFSRGIEETQYF. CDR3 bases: TGTGCCAGCAGCTTCTCCAGGGGGATCGAAGAGACCCAGTACTTC.

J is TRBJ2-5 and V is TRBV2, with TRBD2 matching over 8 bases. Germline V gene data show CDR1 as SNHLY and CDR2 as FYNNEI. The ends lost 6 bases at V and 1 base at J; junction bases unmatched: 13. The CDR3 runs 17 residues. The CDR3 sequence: CASSPPLAAGGQETQYF. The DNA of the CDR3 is TGTGCCAGCAGCCCCCCCCTGGCTGCGGGGGGCCAAGAGACCCAGTACTTC.

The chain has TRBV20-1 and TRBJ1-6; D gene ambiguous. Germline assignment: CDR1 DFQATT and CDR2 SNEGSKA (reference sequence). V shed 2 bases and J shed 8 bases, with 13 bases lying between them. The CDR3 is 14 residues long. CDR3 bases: TGCAGTGCTAGACCTTTCAAGGATTATTCACCCCTCCACTTT. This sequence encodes CSARPFKDYSPLHF.

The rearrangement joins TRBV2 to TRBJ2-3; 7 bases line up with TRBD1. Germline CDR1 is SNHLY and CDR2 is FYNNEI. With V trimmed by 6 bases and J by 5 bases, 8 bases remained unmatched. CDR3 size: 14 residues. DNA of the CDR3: TGTGCCAGCAGCGATACGACAGGGCTAGATACGCAGTATTTT. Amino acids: CASSDTTGLDTQYF.

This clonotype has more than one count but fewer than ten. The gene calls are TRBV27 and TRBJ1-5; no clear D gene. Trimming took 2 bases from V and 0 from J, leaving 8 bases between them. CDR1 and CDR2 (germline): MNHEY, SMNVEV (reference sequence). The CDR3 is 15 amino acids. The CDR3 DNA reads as TGTGCCAGCAGTTTACGCGGTCATAGCAATCAGCCCCAGCATTTT. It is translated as CASSLRGHSNQPQHF.

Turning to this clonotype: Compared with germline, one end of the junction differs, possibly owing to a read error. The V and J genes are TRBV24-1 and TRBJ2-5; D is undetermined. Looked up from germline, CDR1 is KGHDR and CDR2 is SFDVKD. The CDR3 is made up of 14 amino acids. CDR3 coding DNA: TGTGCCACCAGTGATTCCCGGGTTAGTGAGACCCAGCACTTC. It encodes CATSDSRVSETQHF.

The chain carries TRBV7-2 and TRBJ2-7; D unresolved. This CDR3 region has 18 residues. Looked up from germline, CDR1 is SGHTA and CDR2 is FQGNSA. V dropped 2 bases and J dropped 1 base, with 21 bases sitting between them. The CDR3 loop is CASSLLGRGSAHSYEQYF. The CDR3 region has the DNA TGTGCCAGCAGCTTACTGGGCCGTGGCAGTGCCCATTCCTACGAGCAGTACTTC.

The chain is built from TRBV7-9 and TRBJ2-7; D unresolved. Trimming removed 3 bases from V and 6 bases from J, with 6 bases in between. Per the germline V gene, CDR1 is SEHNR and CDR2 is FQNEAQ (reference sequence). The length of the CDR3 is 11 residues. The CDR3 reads CASSFWGEQYF. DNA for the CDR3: TGTGCCAGCAGCTTTTGGGGCGAGCAGTACTTC.

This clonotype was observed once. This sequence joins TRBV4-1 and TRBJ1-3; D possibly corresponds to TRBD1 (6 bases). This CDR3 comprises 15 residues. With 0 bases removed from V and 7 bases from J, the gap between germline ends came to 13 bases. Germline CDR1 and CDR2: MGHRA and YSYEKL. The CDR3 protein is CASSQEGHTGNTIYF. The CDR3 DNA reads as TGCGCCAGCAGCCAAGAGGGACATACGGGTAACACCATATATTTT.

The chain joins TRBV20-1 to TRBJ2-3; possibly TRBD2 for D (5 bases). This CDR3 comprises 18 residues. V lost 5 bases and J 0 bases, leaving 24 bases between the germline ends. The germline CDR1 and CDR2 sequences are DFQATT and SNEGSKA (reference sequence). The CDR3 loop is CSALILPPSLASTDTQYF. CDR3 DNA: TGCAGTGCTTTAATCTTGCCCCCCAGCCTAGCAAGCACAGATACGCAGTATTTT.

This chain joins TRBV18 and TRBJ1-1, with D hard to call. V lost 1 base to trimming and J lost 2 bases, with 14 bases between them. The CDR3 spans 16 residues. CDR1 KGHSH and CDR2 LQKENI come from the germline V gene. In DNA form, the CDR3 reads TGTGCCAGCTCACCACTTAAGGGTTCGGGTAACACTGAAGCTTTCTTT. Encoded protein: CASSPLKGSGNTEAFF.

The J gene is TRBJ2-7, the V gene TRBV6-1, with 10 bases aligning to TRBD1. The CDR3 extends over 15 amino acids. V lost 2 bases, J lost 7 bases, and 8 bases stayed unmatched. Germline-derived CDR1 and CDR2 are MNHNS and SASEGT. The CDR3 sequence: CASSERDRGPPEQYF. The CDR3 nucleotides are TGTGCCAGCAGTGAAAGGGACAGGGGCCCTCCGGAGCAGTACTTC.

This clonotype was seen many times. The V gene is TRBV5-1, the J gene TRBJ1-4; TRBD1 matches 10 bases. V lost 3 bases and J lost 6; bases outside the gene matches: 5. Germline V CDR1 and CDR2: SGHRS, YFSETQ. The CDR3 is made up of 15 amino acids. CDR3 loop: CASSSSGTGDEKLFF. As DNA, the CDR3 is TGCGCCAGCAGCTCCTCCGGGACAGGGGATGAAAAACTGTTTTTT.

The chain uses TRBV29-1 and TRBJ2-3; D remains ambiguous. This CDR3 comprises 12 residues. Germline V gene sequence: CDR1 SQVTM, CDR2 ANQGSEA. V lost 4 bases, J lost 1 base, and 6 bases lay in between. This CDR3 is CSVVVGTDTQYF. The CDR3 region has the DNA TGCAGCGTTGTGGTGGGCACAGATACGCAGTATTTT.

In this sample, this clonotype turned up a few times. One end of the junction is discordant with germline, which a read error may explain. The CDR3 sequence is CASSLSSGWEQFF. CDR3 nucleotide sequence: TGCGCCAGCAGCCTGAGTAGCGGGTGGGAGCAGTTCTTC. The gene calls are TRBV3-1 and TRBJ2-1; 7 bases match TRBD2. CDR1 and CDR2 (germline): LGHDT, YNNKEL (reference sequence). The CDR3 contains 13 residues.

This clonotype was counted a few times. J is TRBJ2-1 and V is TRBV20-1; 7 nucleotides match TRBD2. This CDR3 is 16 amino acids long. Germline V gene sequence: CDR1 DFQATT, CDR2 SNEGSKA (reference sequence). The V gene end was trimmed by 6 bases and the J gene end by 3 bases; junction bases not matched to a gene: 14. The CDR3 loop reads CSAPTRGGENYNEQFF. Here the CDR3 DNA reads TGCAGTGCGCCGACCCGGGGAGGGGAAAACTACAATGAGCAGTTCTTC.

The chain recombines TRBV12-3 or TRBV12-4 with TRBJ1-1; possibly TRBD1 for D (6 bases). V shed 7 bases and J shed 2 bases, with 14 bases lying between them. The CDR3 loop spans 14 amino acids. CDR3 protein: CASTSGQHNTEAFF. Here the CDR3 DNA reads TGTGCCAGCACCAGCGGACAGCATAACACTGAAGCTTTCTTT.

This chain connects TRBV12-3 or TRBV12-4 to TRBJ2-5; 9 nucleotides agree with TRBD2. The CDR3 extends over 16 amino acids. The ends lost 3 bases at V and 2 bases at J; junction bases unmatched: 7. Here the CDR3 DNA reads TGTGCCAGCAGTTTTGAAAAGCGGGGGGAGCAAGAGACCCAGTACTTC. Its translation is CASSFEKRGEQETQYF.

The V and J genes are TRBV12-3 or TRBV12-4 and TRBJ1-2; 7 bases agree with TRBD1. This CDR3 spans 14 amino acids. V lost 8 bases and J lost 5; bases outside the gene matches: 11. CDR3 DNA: TGTGCCAGCCGAGAGGGGGCGATGGGGTATGGCTACACCTTC. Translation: CASREGAMGYGYTF.

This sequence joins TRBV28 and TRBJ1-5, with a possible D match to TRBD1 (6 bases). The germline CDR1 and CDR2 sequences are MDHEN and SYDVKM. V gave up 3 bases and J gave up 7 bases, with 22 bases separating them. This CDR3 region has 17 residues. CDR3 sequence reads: CASSFRIFRGRGQPQHF. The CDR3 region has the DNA TGTGCCAGCAGTTTCCGAATTTTCCGGGGGCGAGGACAGCCCCAGCATTTT. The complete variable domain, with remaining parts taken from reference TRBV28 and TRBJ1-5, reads DVKVTQSSRYLVKRTGEKVFLECVQDMDHENMFWYRQDPGLGLRLIYFSYDVKMKEKGDIPEGYSVSREKKERFSLILESASTNQTSMYLCASSFRIFRGRGQPQHFGDGTRLSIL.

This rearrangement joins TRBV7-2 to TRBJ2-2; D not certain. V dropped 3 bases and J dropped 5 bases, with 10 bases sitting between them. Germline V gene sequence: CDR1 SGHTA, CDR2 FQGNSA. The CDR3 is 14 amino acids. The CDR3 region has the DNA TGTGCCAGCAGCTTCGGGCCGAGGACCGGGGAGCTGTTTTTT. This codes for CASSFGPRTGELFF.

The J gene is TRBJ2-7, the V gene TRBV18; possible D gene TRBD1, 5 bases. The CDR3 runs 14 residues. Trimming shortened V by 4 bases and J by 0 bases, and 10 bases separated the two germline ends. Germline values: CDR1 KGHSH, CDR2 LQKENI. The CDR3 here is CASSQDIRSYEQYF. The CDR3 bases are TGTGCCAGCTCACAGGACATCCGCTCCTACGAGCAGTACTTC.

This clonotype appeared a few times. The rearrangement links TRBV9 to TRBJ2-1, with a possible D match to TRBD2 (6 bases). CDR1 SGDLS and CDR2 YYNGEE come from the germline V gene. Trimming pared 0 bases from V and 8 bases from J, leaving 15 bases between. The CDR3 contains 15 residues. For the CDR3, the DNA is TGTGCCAGCAGCGTAGAGGGGACTGACGTGGATGAGCAGTTCTTC. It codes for CASSVEGTDVDEQFF.

The CDR3 DNA follows: TGTGCCATCATTCTTAGGACTAGCGACGAAGAAGAGACCCAGTACTTC. Its protein product is CAIILRTSDEEETQYF. The chain couples TRBV10-3 to TRBJ2-5; 9 nucleotides agree with TRBD2. The CDR3 is made up of 16 amino acids. Germline V gene lookup returns CDR1 ENHRY and CDR2 SYGVKD. J lost 3 bases, V lost 7 bases, and 12 bases had no gene match.

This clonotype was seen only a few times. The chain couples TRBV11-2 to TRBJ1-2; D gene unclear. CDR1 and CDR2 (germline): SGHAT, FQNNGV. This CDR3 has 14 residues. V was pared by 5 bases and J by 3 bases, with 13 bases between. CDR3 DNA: TGTGCCAGCAGCGGGAGTGGGGAAGACTATGGCTACACCTTC. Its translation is CASSGSGEDYGYTF.

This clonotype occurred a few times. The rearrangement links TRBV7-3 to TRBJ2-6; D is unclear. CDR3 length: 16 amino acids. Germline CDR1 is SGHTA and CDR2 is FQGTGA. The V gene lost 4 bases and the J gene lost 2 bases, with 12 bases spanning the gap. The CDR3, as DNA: TGTGCCAGCAGCTCGCCGGGCCGACCTGGGGCCAACGTCCTGACTTTC. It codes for CASSSPGRPGANVLTF.

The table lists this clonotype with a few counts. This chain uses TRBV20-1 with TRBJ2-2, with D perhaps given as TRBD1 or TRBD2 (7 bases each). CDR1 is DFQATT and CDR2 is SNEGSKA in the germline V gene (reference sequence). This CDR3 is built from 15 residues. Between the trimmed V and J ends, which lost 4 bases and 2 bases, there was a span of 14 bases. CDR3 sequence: CSAKSGTDNTGELFF. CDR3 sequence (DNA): TGCAGTGCTAAGAGCGGGACAGATAACACCGGGGAGCTGTTTTTT.